This TCR beta chain was obtained from a study of technical replicates of blood from several donors. The V gene lost 0 bases and the J gene lost 8 bases, with 25 bases spanning the gap. Germline CDR1 and CDR2: LNHNV and YYDKDF (reference sequence). This CDR3 is 18 amino acids long. Generated by immunoSEQ multiplex PCR, the TCRdb table keeps only in-frame clones and is missing some. The sample carries some 98,000 clones, approximately 96% recorded once. This clone was recorded once. Sequenced input: T cells isolated from PBMCs. This clonotype was sampled from a human donor in good health. The chain is built from TRBV15 and TRBJ1-2; TRBD1 might be the D (6 bases). The CDR3 here is CATSRDRTSTGALGGYTF. CDR3 coding DNA: TGTGCCACCAGCAGAGATAGGACCTCGACAGGAGCTCTGGGCGGCTACACCTTC.